This TCR beta chain was sequenced in a study of OX40 agonist ivuxolimab in advanced cancers. At the level of the study: Patients treated during dose escalation were battling hepatocellular carcinoma, melanoma, renal cell or head and neck cancer. With a range of 23 to 79, age averaged 60 years, and 75% to 90% were male. Earlier anti-PD-1, anti-PD-L1 or anti-CTLA-4 therapy was permitted; 35% to 50% had received some. Study-level points and caveats: It was not determined which antigens were specifically recognized by the peripheral T cells that had undergone clonal expansion.

Note on this clone: No antigen is known for it. Germline and junction disagree at one end, which may indicate a read error.

Only in-frame clones appear in the TCRdb table, and some are missing; sequencing was by immunoSEQ multiplex PCR. This table holds tens of thousands of clones, about 83% found once. The clonotype was recovered from an adult with an advanced solid tumor such as melanoma, head and neck, liver or kidney cancer. The material sequenced was CD4+ or CD8+ T cells sorted from blood, taken in a trial of the OX40 agonist ivuxolimab.

This chain's CDR3 is CASNYRGNQPQHF. Here the CDR3 DNA reads TGTGCCAGCAATTACAGGGGGAATCAGCCCCAGCATTTT. The V gene is TRBV6-5, the J gene TRBJ1-5; 8 nucleotides line up with TRBD1. The CDR3 consists of 13 residues. Germline CDR1 is MNHEY and CDR2 is SVGAGI.